A single count supports the clone carrying this TCR beta chain. The sample is drawn from a study of T cell changes during pregnancy in multiple sclerosis. Profiled with immunoSEQ multiplex PCR; TCRdb holds only in-frame clones, not every one. The sample lists around 71,000 clones; roughly nine tenths were seen once. The source is a female donor with multiple sclerosis, enrolled in a pregnancy study. Sequences were derived from peripheral blood, sampled in the third trimester of pregnancy.

CDR3 residues: CAFTDRRTYEQYF. CDR3 nucleotides: TGTGCCTTCACCGACAGGAGAACCTACGAGCAGTACTTC. The V call is TRBV30, the J call TRBJ2-7, with D possibly matching TRBD1 (6 bases). The CDR3 covers 13 residues. The germline gives CDR1 GTSNPN, CDR2 SVGIG (reference sequence). Trimming stripped 7 bases from V and 2 bases from J, with 15 bases between. The whole variable domain, remainder taken from reference TRBV30 and TRBJ2-7, is SQTIHQWPATLVQPVGSPLSLECTVEGTSNPNLYWYRQAAGRGLQLLFYSVGIGQISSEVPQNLSASRPQDRQFILSSKKLLLSDSGFYLCAFTDRRTYEQYFGPGTRLTVT.